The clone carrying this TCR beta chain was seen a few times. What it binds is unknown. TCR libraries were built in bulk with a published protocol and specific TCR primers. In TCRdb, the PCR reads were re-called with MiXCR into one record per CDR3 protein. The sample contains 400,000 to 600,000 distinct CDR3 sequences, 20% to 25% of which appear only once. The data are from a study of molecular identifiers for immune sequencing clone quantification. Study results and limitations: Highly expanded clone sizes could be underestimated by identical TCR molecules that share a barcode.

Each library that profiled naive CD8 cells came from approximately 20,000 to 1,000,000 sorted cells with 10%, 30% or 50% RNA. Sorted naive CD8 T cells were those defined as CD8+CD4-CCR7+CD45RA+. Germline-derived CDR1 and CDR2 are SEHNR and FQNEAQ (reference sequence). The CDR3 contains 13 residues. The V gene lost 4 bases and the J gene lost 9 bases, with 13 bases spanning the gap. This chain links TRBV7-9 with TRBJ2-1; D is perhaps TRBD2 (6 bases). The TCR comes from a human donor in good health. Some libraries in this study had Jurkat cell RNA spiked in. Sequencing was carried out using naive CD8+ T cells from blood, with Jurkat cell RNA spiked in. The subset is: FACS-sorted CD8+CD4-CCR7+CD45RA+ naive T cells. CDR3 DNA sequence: TGTGCCAGCAGCTCGACTAGTAAGCTTGAGCAGTTCTTC. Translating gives CASSSTSKLEQFF.